This is a list of T cell receptor beta chains from one sample in a study of blood T cell repertoires in COVID-19. The protocol was immunoSEQ multiplex PCR, while the TCRdb copy is restricted to in-frame clones and leaves out a portion. Of about 200,000 clones listed, around 81% are singletons. The sample was PBMCs or T cells enriched from blood (not recorded which). These receptors were obtained from a woman between 45 and 60 years old with acute COVID-19. Both conserved end residues are part of each CDR3. D genes are given only for firm matches. Clone size, where shown, is once, few, many, or a class for clones that have expanded.

J gene,V gene,clone size,D gene,CDR3 DNA,CDR3 protein
TRBJ2-3,TRBV5-4,once,TRBD2,TGTGCCAGCAGGTCTCCAGCGGGGGACACAGATACGCAGTATTTT,CASRSPAGDTDTQYF
TRBJ2-7,TRBV7-9,.,.,TGTGCCAGCAGCTTAGATTCTTCCTACGAGCAGTACTTC,CASSLDSSYEQYF
TRBJ1-2,TRBV19,.,.,TGTGCCAGTAGTATAATTAACGGTGGTGGCTACACCTTC,CASSIINGGGYTF
TRBJ1-4,TRBV30,.,.,TGTGCCTGGAGTTCTCAGAAGACAACTAATGAAAAACTGTTTTTT,CAWSSQKTTNEKLFF
TRBJ1-1,TRBV29-1,few,TRBD1,TGCAGCGTTGCCGGGCAGGGGGTTAGGAACACTGAAGCTTTCTTT,CSVAGQGVRNTEAFF
TRBJ2-7,TRBV7-9,.,.,TGTGCCAGCAGCTTTGAGACAGAACCCTACGAGCAGTACTTC,CASSFETEPYEQYF
TRBJ2-1,TRBV5-4,.,TRBD1,TGTGCCAGCAGCACCCCGGGACAGGGAGCCTACAATGAGCAGTTCTTC,CASSTPGQGAYNEQFF
TRBJ1-6,TRBV28,.,.,TGTGCCAGTCGGAACCGGGGTTTGTATAATTCACCCCTCCACTTT,CASRNRGLYNSPLHF
TRBJ2-7,TRBV3-1/TRBV3-2,.,.,TGTGCCAGCAGCCTTGGGACTGTCGAGCAGTACTTC,CASSLGTVEQYF
TRBJ2-4,TRBV4-1,.,.,TGCGCCAGCAGCCCGGCACAGGGAACCCTAGCCAAAAACATTCAGTACTTC,CASSPAQGTLAKNIQYF
TRBJ2-3,TRBV28,.,TRBD1,TGTGCCAGCAGTCAGACAGGGCGAGATACGCAGTATTTT,CASSQTGRDTQYF
TRBJ2-1,TRBV7-8,.,TRBD2,TGTGCCAGCAGCTTAGGGACTAGCGATGAGCAGTTCTTC,CASSLGTSDEQFF
TRBJ2-6,TRBV7-8,few,.,TGTGCCAGCAGCCACTGGACAGTCACCTCTGGGGCCAACGTCCTGACTTTC,CASSHWTVTSGANVLTF
TRBJ2-1,TRBV24-1,.,.,TGTGCCACCAGTGATAACAGGGACTCCTACAATGAGCAGTTCTTC,CATSDNRDSYNEQFF
TRBJ2-2,TRBV7-2,once,TRBD1,TGTGCCAGCAGGGCAGGGGGAACACTGGGTCCCGGGGAGCTGTTTTTT,CASRAGGTLGPGELFF
TRBJ1-6,TRBV18,.,.,TGTGCCAGCTCACCGGGGACATTCGATTCACCCCTCCACTTT,CASSPGTFDSPLHF
TRBJ2-7,TRBV7-8,.,.,TGTGCCAGCAGCTTAGGACAGAAATACGAGCAGTACTTC,CASSLGQKYEQYF
TRBJ2-7,TRBV10-3,.,TRBD1,TGTGCCATCAGTGACCTGAGACAGGGGGTGTACGAGCAGTACTTC,CAISDLRQGVYEQYF
TRBJ2-7,TRBV5-4,.,TRBD2,TGTGCCAGCAGCCTAACTAGCGGGACCTCCTACGAGCAGTACTTC,CASSLTSGTSYEQYF
TRBJ2-5,TRBV6-6,.,.,TGTGCCAGCAGGCTCGCATTGGGGGCGGAGACCCAGTACTTC,CASRLALGAETQYF
TRBJ2-3,TRBV11-2,.,TRBD1,TGTGCCAGCAGCCCCCCTGGGACAGGCGTCCCGCAGTATTTT,CASSPPGTGVPQYF
TRBJ2-1,TRBV30,.,TRBD2,TGTGCCTGGAGTCGGACTAGCGGGACGTGGGCCAATGAGCAGTTCTTC,CAWSRTSGTWANEQFF
TRBJ2-7,TRBV5-4,.,TRBD1,TGTGCCAGCAGCCCGGGACAGGGTTGGTACGAGCAGTACTTC,CASSPGQGWYEQYF
TRBJ1-5,TRBV7-2,.,.,TGTGCCAGCAGCTTAGGCGGGCGTCAGCCCCAGCATTTT,CASSLGGRQPQHF
TRBJ1-1,TRBV5-1,.,.,TGCGCCAGCAGCGTGAACAGGACGAACACTGAAGCTTTCTTT,CASSVNRTNTEAFF
TRBJ1-2,TRBV5-6,.,TRBD1,TGTGCCAGCAGTCGCGACAGGGGAGGGTATGGCTACACCTTC,CASSRDRGGYGYTF
TRBJ1-3,TRBV4-1,.,.,TGCGCCAGCAGCCAGAGCAGGGATCTCTCTGGAAACACCATATATTTT,CASSQSRDLSGNTIYF
TRBJ1-5,TRBV18,.,.,TGTGCCAGCTCACCGACATTTGGCAATCAGCCCCAGCATTTT,CASSPTFGNQPQHF
TRBJ2-2,TRBV7-2,few,TRBD2,TGTGCCAGCAGCTTCGGGGGGGCGAACACCGGGGAGCTGTTTTTT,CASSFGGANTGELFF
TRBJ1-3,TRBV27,once,.,TGTGCCAGCAGGACGACAGCAAACTCTGGAAACACCATATATTTT,CASRTTANSGNTIYF
TRBJ2-3,TRBV24-1,.,.,TGTGCCACCAGTACAAAAGATACGCAGTATTTT,CATSTKDTQYF
TRBJ2-7,TRBV19,.,TRBD1,TGTGCCAGTAGTATACCCGGGACAGCCTTCTACGAGCAGTACTTC,CASSIPGTAFYEQYF
TRBJ1-1,TRBV6-2/TRBV6-3,once,.,TGTGCCAGCAGTGGGACAACGGCGAACACTGAAGCTTTCTTT,CASSGTTANTEAFF
TRBJ1-2,TRBV10-3,.,TRBD1,TGTGCCATCAGTGATCCGGGACAGGGGGTTGTTGGCTACACCTTC,CAISDPGQGVVGYTF
TRBJ1-2,TRBV5-4,once,TRBD1,TGTGCCAGCACCGAACCGGGACAGGGAGTTAACTGGTTC,CASTEPGQGVNWF
TRBJ2-1,TRBV18,.,.,TGTGCCAGCTCACCAGGTACAGGATCCCGCCCCTACAATGAGCAGTTCTTC,CASSPGTGSRPYNEQFF
TRBJ2-3,TRBV5-1,.,.,TGCGCCAGCAGCTTGGACACAGGGATTTATACGCAGTATTTT,CASSLDTGIYTQYF
TRBJ1-5,TRBV3-1/TRBV3-2,once,TRBD1,TGTGCCAGCAGCCAAACGACAGGGGGGAATCAGCCCCAGCATTTT,CASSQTTGGNQPQHF
TRBJ2-3,TRBV28,.,.,TGTGCCAGCAACTCACCCGACAGGAGCACAGATACGCAGTATTTT,CASNSPDRSTDTQYF
TRBJ2-7,TRBV5-1,.,TRBD2,TGCGCCAGCAGCTTGCGACTAGCGGGAGCCGAGCAGTACTTC,CASSLRLAGAEQYF
TRBJ2-3,TRBV7-9,.,.,TGTGCCAGCAGCGGGTCTAGCGATACGCAGTATTTT,CASSGSSDTQYF
TRBJ1-6,TRBV19,.,.,TGTGCCAGTAGTATTTCGACAGAACCTAGATCACCCCTCCACTTT,CASSISTEPRSPLHF
TRBJ1-2,TRBV4-1,once,TRBD1,TGCGCCAGCAGCCAAGACGACAGGGCAACCTATGGCTACACCTTC,CASSQDDRATYGYTF
TRBJ2-3,TRBV7-2,.,.,TGTGCCAGCAGTCGGGGGGCCAGCGGAACTAGCACAGATACGCAGTATTTT,CASSRGASGTSTDTQYF
TRBJ1-1,TRBV18,.,.,TGTGCCAGCTCACCCTCTATGAACACTGAAGCTTTCTTT,CASSPSMNTEAFF
TRBJ1-3,TRBV7-8,.,.,TGTGCCAGCAGCCCGACTCAGAGCTCTGGAAACACCATATATTTT,CASSPTQSSGNTIYF
TRBJ2-5,TRBV3-1/TRBV3-2,.,TRBD2,TGTGCCAGCAGCCAAGCCGGACTAGCGGGAGTCAAAGAGACCCAGTACTTC,CASSQAGLAGVKETQYF
TRBJ1-2,TRBV25-1,.,TRBD1,TGTGCCAGCAGTGCACACGGGACAGGGGGTTATGGCTACACCTTC,CASSAHGTGGYGYTF
TRBJ2-1,TRBV24-1,.,TRBD2,TGTGCCACCAGTGATTGGGGATTCAAAGCGGGAGTTGGGAATGAGCAGTTCTTC,CATSDWGFKAGVGNEQFF
TRBJ2-5,TRBV12-3/TRBV12-4,few,.,TGTGCCAGCGGGCAGAAGGAGACCCAGTACTTC,CASGQKETQYF
TRBJ1-2,TRBV29-1,few,.,TGCAGCGTTGGCGGAGCGGGAGGCTACACCTTC,CSVGGAGGYTF